This TCR beta chain comes out of a study of T cell responses to AZD1222 COVID-19 vaccine. The data were produced by immunoSEQ multiplex PCR, yet TCRdb's version contains in-frame clones alone and is incomplete. The sample comprises 120,000 to 150,000 clones, around 90% of which are singletons, and around 5% rests with the top ten. Germline V gene data show CDR1 as LGHDT and CDR2 as YNNKEL (reference sequence). Trimming shortened V by 1 base and J by 6 bases, and 4 bases separated the two germline ends. The CDR3 contains 12 residues. The input for sequencing was peripheral blood, taken on day 0 of AZD1222 vaccination. The receptor was isolated from an adult in good health. This chain joins TRBV3-1 (or the pseudogene TRBV3-2) and TRBJ1-5, with D unresolved. In nucleotides, the CDR3 is TGTGCCAGCAGCCAAGGGGTTCAGCCCCAGCATTTT. Its translation: CASSQGVQPQHF.